This T cell receptor beta chain is drawn from a study of naive and memory T cell subsets. From germline, CDR1 is MNHEY and CDR2 SVGEGT. The CDR3 has 15 residues. J was trimmed by 1 base and V by 2 bases; bases with no gene match: 4. A remark on this clonotype: Its antigen is as yet unknown.

An equimolar mix of two oligonucleotides served as the beta constant-region primer for TRBC1 and TRBC2. The ligated cDNA underwent four PCR rounds using SP2 and nested alpha and beta constant-region primers. Each CDR3 protein is one row after TCRdb ran MiXCR on the UMI-ligation and nested PCR reads. The repertoire holds over 100,000 distinct CDR3 sequences, around 13% seen once, with around 2.7% in the top ten. General study findings and limits: A few larger clonotypes appeared in naive repertoires, especially CD8, possibly memory cells re-expressing CD45RA.

The chain recombines TRBV6-2 or TRBV6-3 with TRBJ1-1, with TRBD1 identical over 7 bases. Sequencing was done on a sample of naive CD8+ T cells from blood. The sequence was obtained from a human donor in good health. The CDR3 region is CASSYGGGRNTEAFF. CDR3 coding DNA: TGTGCCAGCAGTTACGGAGGGGGCCGGAACACTGAAGCTTTCTTT.